Below are 7 T cell receptor beta chains sequenced from a single sample in a study of technical replicates of blood from a few donors. The method was immunoSEQ multiplex PCR; TCRdb's version includes in-frame clones alone and lacks a portion of them. This table has approximately 52,000 clones, around 84% appearing once. The sequenced sample was PBMCs. These receptors all stem from a human donor in good health. Some clones in this sample may be carry-over from other donors' samples.

This chain connects TRBV5-6 to TRBJ1-4, with TRBD1 identical over 9 bases. The ends lost 5 bases at V and 8 bases at J; junction bases unmatched: 4. The CDR3 runs 13 residues. The V gene's germline CDR1 is SGHDT and CDR2 YYEEEE. The CDR3: CASRTTGGEKLFF. As DNA, the CDR3 is TGTGCCAGCAGGACGACAGGGGGGGAAAAACTGTTTTTT.

Details on this clone: In the same sample, other DNA sequences code for this CDR3. This rearrangement joins TRBV5-1 to TRBJ2-1; 11 bases map to TRBD2. Germline V gene sequence: CDR1 SGHRS, CDR2 YFSETQ. This CDR3 region has 15 residues. The ends lost 0 bases at V and 4 bases at J; junction bases unmatched: 0. CDR3 coding DNA: TGCGCCAGCAGCTTGGGACTAGCGGGGTACAATGAGCAGTTCTTC. Amino acids: CASSLGLAGYNEQFF.

The count of this clone is one. The chain joins TRBV2 to TRBJ2-5; a possible D gene is TRBD1 (6 bases). The CDR3 has 15 residues. V was shortened by 7 bases and J by 4 bases, with 19 bases between the two germline ends. Germline assignment: CDR1 SNHLY and CDR2 FYNNEI. The CDR3 here is CASNLLQGFGETQYF. The CDR3 DNA is TGTGCCAGCAATTTACTACAGGGTTTTGGAGAGACCCAGTACTTC.

The chain couples TRBV4-1 to TRBJ1-4; a possible D gene is TRBD1 (5 bases). This CDR3 region has 16 residues. Germline-derived CDR1 and CDR2 are MGHRA and YSYEKL. Trimming shortened V by 5 bases and J by 0 bases, and 13 bases separated the two germline ends. For the CDR3, the DNA is TGCGCCAGCAGCTATACAGGCCTTGCAACTAATGAAAAACTGTTTTTT. Its protein is CASSYTGLATNEKLFF.

This chain links TRBV10-3 with TRBJ1-2, with 7 bases aligning to TRBD1. From germline, CDR1 is ENHRY and CDR2 SYGVKD. The CDR3 is 13 amino acids. Trimming cost V 7 bases and J 8 bases; bases outside gene matches: 10. Here the CDR3 reads CAITPGQISGYTF. Written as DNA, the CDR3 is TGTGCCATCACCCCGGGACAGATCTCCGGCTACACCTTC.

The chain recombines TRBV7-3 with TRBJ2-1, with TRBD2 identical over 12 bases. The junction had 7 bases not matched to a gene; V was cut back by 1 base and J by 3 bases. Germline loops: CDR1 SGHTA, CDR2 FQGTGA. The CDR3 has 18 amino acids. This chain's CDR3 is CASSLSPTSGGLYNEQFF. For the CDR3, the DNA is TGTGCCAGCAGCTTAAGCCCGACTAGCGGGGGACTCTACAATGAGCAGTTCTTC. Using reference TRBV7-3 and TRBJ2-1 for the parts outside the CDR3, the full variable domain is GAGVSQTPSNKVTEKGKYVELRCDPISGHTALYWYRQSLGQGPEFLIYFQGTGAADDSGLPNDRFFAVRPEGSVSTLKIQRTERGDSAVYLCASSLSPTSGGLYNEQFFGPGTRLTVL.

The V gene is TRBV2, the J gene TRBJ2-3; 8 positions agree with TRBD1. This CDR3 has 15 residues. The trim removed 6 bases at V and 2 bases at J, leaving 7 bases unmatched. In germline, CDR1 is SNHLY, CDR2 FYNNEI. DNA for the CDR3: TGTGCCAGCAGCGGACAGGGCGTAGTCACAGATACGCAGTATTTT. Its protein is CASSGQGVVTDTQYF.